One sample yielded the 27 T cell receptor beta chains listed below, sequenced in a study of blood T cell repertoires in COVID-19. Clones were sequenced by immunoSEQ multiplex PCR, and TCRdb holds only the in-frame ones, with some missing. The sample lists about 140,000 clones, roughly 84% seen once, with 5.2% in the top ten. The sequencing input was PBMCs or T cells enriched from blood (not recorded which). All receptors derive from an older man who had been exposed to COVID-19.

V usage is TRBV7-2 and J usage is TRBJ2-5; D not certain. This CDR3 region has 12 residues. V lost 2 bases to trimming and J lost 5 bases, with 6 bases between them. CDR1 and CDR2 (germline): SGHTA, FQGNSA. CDR3 DNA: TGTGCCAGCAGCTTATACGGGGAGACCCAGTACTTC. Protein sequence: CASSLYGETQYF.

This chain joins TRBV1 and TRBJ2-3; TRBD1, as called in the table, went unchecked against the DNA. TRBV1 represents a pseudogene. The CDR3 has 17 amino acids. CDR3 coding DNA: TGCACCAGCAGCCAAGATAGAGCAGGGTGGGTTGGAGATACGCAGTATTTT. It codes for CTSSQDRAGWVGDTQYF.

The chain recombines TRBV27 with TRBJ1-5; D uncertain. Germline CDR1 MNHEY, CDR2 SMNVEV (reference sequence). V shed 4 bases and J shed 2 bases, with 3 bases lying between them. CDR3 length: 12 residues. CDR3 nucleotide sequence: TGTGCCAGCAGTTCGGGCAATCAGCCCCAGCATTTT. Amino acid sequence: CASSSGNQPQHF.

J is TRBJ2-7 and V is TRBV5-1; 14 bases are shared with TRBD2. Germline V gives CDR1 SGHRS, CDR2 YFSETQ. V shed 4 bases, J shed 5 bases, and the junction held 5 bases outside the gene matches. CDR3 length: 15 amino acids. The CDR3 is CASSTGLAGDHEQYF. Here the CDR3 DNA reads TGCGCCAGCAGCACGGGACTAGCGGGGGACCACGAGCAGTACTTC.

This clone occurred once. The chain employs TRBV4-1 and TRBJ2-6; the match to TRBD1 covers 9 bases. The CDR3 runs to 19 residues. Trimming at V came to 1 base and at J to 4 bases, leaving 11 bases not matched to a gene. The germline V gene encodes CDR1 MGHRA and CDR2 YSYEKL. The CDR3 reads CASSQAGKTGGLGANVLTF. The CDR3 DNA is TGCGCCAGCAGCCAAGCAGGAAAAACAGGGGGCCTCGGGGCCAACGTCCTGACTTTC.

This chain uses TRBV18 with TRBJ2-7; 9 bases map to TRBD2. Germline V gene sequence: CDR1 KGHSH, CDR2 LQKENI. V lost 4 bases and J lost 0; bases outside the gene matches: 7. The CDR3 runs to 16 residues. The CDR3 bases are TGTGCCAGCTCACTTCGGCTAGCGGGGACCTCCTACGAGCAGTACTTC. This codes for CASSLRLAGTSYEQYF.

This sequence joins TRBV27 and TRBJ1-6, with TRBD1 as a possible D gene (6 bases). V dropped 6 bases and J dropped 7 bases, with 13 bases sitting between them. The CDR3 contains 14 residues. Germline CDR1 reads MNHEY; CDR2 reads SMNVEV (reference sequence). The CDR3 spells CASRNRAGNSPLHF. Written as DNA, the CDR3 is TGTGCCAGCAGAAACAGGGCCGGGAATTCACCCCTCCACTTT.

The CDR3, as DNA: TGCGCCAGCAGCCAAGGGGGGGGTGAAAAACTGTTTTTT. It encodes CASSQGGGEKLFF. V usage is TRBV4-1 and J usage is TRBJ1-4; maybe TRBD1 (5 bases). The germline gives CDR1 MGHRA, CDR2 YSYEKL. The CDR3 spans 13 residues. Trimming took off 1 base at V and 7 bases at J, with 7 bases between the two ends.

V is TRBV6-6 and J is TRBJ1-2, with 9 bases matching TRBD1. Looked up from germline, CDR1 is MNHNY and CDR2 is SVGAGI (reference sequence). V lost 6 bases to trimming and J lost 4 bases; unmatched junction nucleotides: 6. CDR3 length: 14 amino acids. The CDR3, as DNA: TGTGCCAGCAGCGGGGACAGGGTTGCCTATGGCTACACCTTC. Its translation is CASSGDRVAYGYTF.

The chain couples TRBV19 to TRBJ1-1; D might be TRBD1 (5 bases). V was clipped by 8 bases and J by 2 bases, with 15 bases between them. CDR1 is LNHDA, CDR2 SQIVND, per germline (reference sequence). This CDR3 is 14 amino acids long. This chain's CDR3 is CASGVGHSNTEAFF. CDR3 nucleotides: TGTGCCAGTGGGGTTGGACATTCTAACACTGAAGCTTTCTTT.

This chain uses TRBV24-1 with TRBJ2-6, with 7 bases fitting TRBD1. The CDR3 consists of 18 residues. After removal of 4 bases from V and 3 bases from J, the junction contained 11 bases not matched to a gene. Germline lookup yields CDR1 KGHDR and CDR2 SFDVKD. Here the CDR3 DNA reads TGTGCCACCAGTGACTCAATCGGGACAGTCCGTGGGGCCAACGTCCTGACTTTC. This codes for CATSDSIGTVRGANVLTF.

This clone was found once. The genes are TRBV3-1 (or the pseudogene TRBV3-2) and TRBJ1-3; weak D call: TRBD1 (5 bases). Trimming removed 4 bases from V and 7 bases from J, with 17 bases in between. Germline V gives CDR1 LGHDT, CDR2 YNNKEL (reference sequence). The CDR3 is 15 residues long. The CDR3: CASSPWDLSGNTIYF. CDR3 nucleotide sequence: TGTGCCAGCAGCCCCTGGGACCTAAGCGGGAACACCATATATTTT.

The chain combines TRBV5-6 with TRBJ2-3; the match to TRBD2 covers 8 bases. V shed 2 bases and J 0 bases; nucleotides not matched to a gene: 2. The CDR3 spans 15 residues. Germline V gene data show CDR1 as SGHDT and CDR2 as YYEEEE. CDR3 sequence reads: CASSFPGGSTDTQYF. The CDR3 region has the DNA TGTGCCAGCAGCTTTCCGGGAGGGAGCACAGATACGCAGTATTTT.

This clone was counted only a few times. The chain recombines TRBV5-8 with TRBJ1-2; the D is unclear. The CDR3 contains 13 residues. Trimming cost V 4 bases and J 4 bases, with 11 bases left between them. CDR1 is SGHTS and CDR2 is YDEGEE in the germline V gene. CDR3 sequence (DNA): TGTGCCAGCAGCCCGCCCGGTCTCTATGGCTACACCTTC. Translation gives CASSPPGLYGYTF. Filled out from reference TRBV5-8 and TRBJ1-2, the complete variable domain reads EAGVTQSPTHLIKTRGQQATLRCSPISGHTSVYWYQQALGLGLQFLLWYDEGEERNRGNFPPRFSGRQFPNYSSELNVNALELEDSALYLCASSPPGLYGYTFGSGTRLTVV.

The chain employs TRBV19 and TRBJ2-1; 11 bases are shared with TRBD2. V lost 6 bases to trimming and J lost 3 bases; unmatched junction nucleotides: 4. Germline V gene data show CDR1 as LNHDA and CDR2 as SQIVND (reference sequence). The CDR3 has 15 residues. The CDR3 DNA follows: TGTGCCAGTAGCGGACTAGCGGGCCTCTACAATGAGCAGTTCTTC. Residues: CASSGLAGLYNEQFF.

This sequence joins TRBV5-1 and TRBJ1-5, with 7 bases fitting TRBD1. The length of the CDR3 is 15 residues. From germline, CDR1 is SGHRS and CDR2 YFSETQ. V shed 3 bases and J 0 bases; nucleotides not matched to a gene: 3. CDR3 amino acids: CASSWAGGSNQPQHF. As DNA, the CDR3 is TGCGCCAGCAGCTGGGCAGGGGGTAGCAATCAGCCCCAGCATTTT.

This rearrangement joins TRBV4-2 to TRBJ2-1; 7 bases map to TRBD2. The CDR3 consists of 13 residues. The germline V gene encodes CDR1 LGHNA and CDR2 YNFKEQ. With V trimmed by 2 bases and J by 9 bases, 4 bases remained unmatched. The CDR3 region is CASSQRLAGEQFF. CDR3 DNA: TGTGCCAGCAGCCAAAGACTAGCAGGTGAGCAGTTCTTC.

The chain combines TRBV15 with TRBJ1-2; no clear D. V was pared by 10 bases and J by 1 base, with 16 bases between. The CDR3 is 14 residues long. Germline V gene lookup returns CDR1 LNHNV and CDR2 YYDKDF (reference sequence). CDR3 region: CAISPLYSNYGYTF. For the CDR3, the DNA is TGTGCCATCAGTCCCCTGTACAGTAACTATGGCTACACCTTC.

The chain employs TRBV7-9 and TRBJ1-4, with D unresolved. V lost 0 bases, J lost 4 bases, and 9 bases lay in between. This CDR3 contains 15 residues. CDR1 is SEHNR, CDR2 FQNEAQ, per germline (reference sequence). CDR3 amino acids: CASSLAAGNNEKLFF. The CDR3 DNA follows: TGTGCCAGCAGCTTAGCAGCGGGGAATAATGAAAAACTGTTTTTT.

This chain uses TRBV4-1 with TRBJ1-1, with D hard to call. CDR3 length: 15 amino acids. Germline V gene data show CDR1 as MGHRA and CDR2 as YSYEKL. The V end was cut by 1 base, the J end by 0 bases, with 9 bases between. The CDR3 loop is CASSQVPAMNTEAFF. DNA of the CDR3: TGCGCCAGCAGCCAAGTCCCCGCGATGAACACTGAAGCTTTCTTT.

CDR3 bases: TGTGCCAGCAGCCAAGTTGGGGGGAGTTACTACAATGAGCAGTTCTTC. Translation gives CASSQVGGSYYNEQFF. This chain joins TRBV14 and TRBJ2-1; TRBD2 might be the D (6 bases). Trimming took off 1 base at V and 3 bases at J, with 13 bases between the two ends. The CDR3 loop spans 16 amino acids. The germline gives CDR1 SGHDN, CDR2 FVKESK.

As concerns this clone: Its ends do not fully match the called genes, so a read error is possible. The V call is TRBV29-1, the J call TRBJ2-5; TRBD2 agrees at 9 bases. The CDR3 length is 12 residues. Germline-derived CDR1 and CDR2 are SQVTM and ANQGSEA. The CDR3 DNA reads TGCAGCGTTGAAGGACTAGCGGAGGTTGCCCACTTC. Its protein product is CSVEGLAEVAHF.

The rearrangement links TRBV30 to TRBJ1-2; TRBD1 matches at 7 bases. CDR3 length: 12 residues. Germline V gene data show CDR1 as GTSNPN and CDR2 as SVGIG (reference sequence). With 4 bases clipped from V and 8 bases from J, the junction kept 7 bases outside the gene matches. The CDR3 protein is CAWIWQGGGYTF. For the CDR3, the DNA is TGTGCCTGGATTTGGCAGGGGGGAGGCTACACCTTC. Full variable domain (outside the CDR3, taken from reference TRBV30 and TRBJ1-2): SQTIHQWPATLVQPVGSPLSLECTVEGTSNPNLYWYRQAAGRGLQLLFYSVGIGQISSEVPQNLSASRPQDRQFILSSKKLLLSDSGFYLCAWIWQGGGYTFGSGTRLTVV.

The rearrangement uses TRBV7-2 and TRBJ2-1; D not certain. Trimming shortened V by 2 bases and J by 1 base, and 9 bases separated the two germline ends. The CDR3 totals 15 residues. Germline CDR1 SGHTA, CDR2 FQGNSA. This CDR3 is CASSLRRLSYNEQFF. Here the CDR3 DNA reads TGTGCCAGCAGCTTAAGGCGGCTATCCTACAATGAGCAGTTCTTC.

The chain joins TRBV14 to TRBJ1-6, with TRBD1 as a possible D gene (5 bases). Trimming shortened V by 1 base and J by 10 bases, and 11 bases separated the two germline ends. The CDR3 length is 14 residues. Germline CDR1 is SGHDN and CDR2 is FVKESK. The chain's CDR3 is CASSQAGGVSPLHF. The DNA for the CDR3 is TGTGCCAGCAGCCAAGCCGGGGGTGTCTCACCCCTCCACTTT.

This clone was picked up a small number of times. The rearrangement uses TRBV20-1 and TRBJ1-1; the D gene is possibly TRBD1 (5 bases). V was trimmed by 3 bases and J by 1 base, leaving 9 bases between them. This CDR3 is built from 13 residues. CDR1 DFQATT and CDR2 SNEGSKA come from the germline V gene (reference sequence). The CDR3 sequence: CSASATANTEAFF. Written as DNA, the CDR3 is TGCAGTGCTAGTGCGACAGCGAACACTGAAGCTTTCTTT.

V usage is TRBV28 and J usage is TRBJ1-2; a possible D gene is TRBD1 (5 bases). V was cut by 10 bases and J by 0 bases, with 15 bases left in between. This CDR3 has 14 residues. Germline CDR1 and CDR2: MDHEN and SYDVKM. The CDR3 protein is CAISLGEPNYGYTF. Here the CDR3 DNA reads TGTGCCATCTCTTTAGGGGAACCTAACTATGGCTACACCTTC.